This T cell receptor (beta chain) emerged from a study of cytomegalovirus exposure and HLA in healthy donors. Researchers ran the PCR with 60 Vbeta and 13 Jbeta primers. Clones were sequenced by immunoSEQ multiplex PCR, and TCRdb holds only the in-frame ones, with some missing. The profile shows some 180,000 clones, around a tenth of them singletons. Trimming removed 8 bases from V and 5 bases from J; junction bases left unmatched: 1. CDR1 ENHRY and CDR2 SYGVKD come from the germline V gene. The CDR3 extends over 12 amino acids. The clonotype originates from a woman in her twenties or thirties in good health and CMV-seropositive. The rearrangement links TRBV10-3 to TRBJ2-7; 12 bases line up with TRBD1. Sequencing input: PBMCs. CDR3 nucleotides: TGTGCCATCGGGACAGGGGGCGACGAGCAGTACTTC. Its translation: CAIGTGGDEQYF.